This TCR beta chain originates from a study of Tregs in tolerant kidney transplant recipients. General study points: Validation in larger populations is needed because few patients were studied.

Produced via immunoSEQ multiplex PCR; TCRdb's table is partial and in-frame only. Of some 55,000 clones listed, around 83% are singletons. This clone was picked up one time. The antigen is unknown. The CDR3 consists of 13 residues. V lost 2 bases to trimming and J lost 5 bases, with 7 bases between them. Germline V gene lookup returns CDR1 ENHRY and CDR2 SYGVKD. Sequencing was carried out using CD4+ T cells from blood. The receptor was derived from a human donor in good health. The rearrangement uses TRBV10-3 and TRBJ1-5; the D is unclear. CDR3 nucleotide sequence: TGTGCCATCAGTGAGGCAGCCGATCAGCCCCAGCATTTT. Encoded protein: CAISEAADQPQHF.